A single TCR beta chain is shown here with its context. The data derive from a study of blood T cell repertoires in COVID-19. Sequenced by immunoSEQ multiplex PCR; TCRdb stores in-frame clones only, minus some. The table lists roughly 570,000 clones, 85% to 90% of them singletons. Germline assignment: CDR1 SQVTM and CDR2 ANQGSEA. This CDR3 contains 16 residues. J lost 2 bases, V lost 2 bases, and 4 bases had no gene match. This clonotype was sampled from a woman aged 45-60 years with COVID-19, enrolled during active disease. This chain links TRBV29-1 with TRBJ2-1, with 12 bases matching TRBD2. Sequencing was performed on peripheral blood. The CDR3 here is CSVESTSGGTYNEQFF. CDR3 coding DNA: TGCAGCGTTGAATCGACTAGCGGGGGTACCTACAATGAGCAGTTCTTC.